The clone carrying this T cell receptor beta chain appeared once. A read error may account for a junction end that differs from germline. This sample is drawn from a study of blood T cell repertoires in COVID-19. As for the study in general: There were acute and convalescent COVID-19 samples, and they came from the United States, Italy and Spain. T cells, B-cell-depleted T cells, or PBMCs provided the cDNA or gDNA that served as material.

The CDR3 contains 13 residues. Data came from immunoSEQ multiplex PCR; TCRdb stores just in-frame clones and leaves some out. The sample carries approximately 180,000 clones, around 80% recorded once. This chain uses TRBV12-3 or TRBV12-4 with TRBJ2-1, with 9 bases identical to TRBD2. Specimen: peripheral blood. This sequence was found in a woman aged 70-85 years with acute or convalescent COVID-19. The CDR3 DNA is TGTGCCAGCAGTTTAAACCCCGGGACTAGCACAATCTTC. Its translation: CASSLNPGTSTIF.